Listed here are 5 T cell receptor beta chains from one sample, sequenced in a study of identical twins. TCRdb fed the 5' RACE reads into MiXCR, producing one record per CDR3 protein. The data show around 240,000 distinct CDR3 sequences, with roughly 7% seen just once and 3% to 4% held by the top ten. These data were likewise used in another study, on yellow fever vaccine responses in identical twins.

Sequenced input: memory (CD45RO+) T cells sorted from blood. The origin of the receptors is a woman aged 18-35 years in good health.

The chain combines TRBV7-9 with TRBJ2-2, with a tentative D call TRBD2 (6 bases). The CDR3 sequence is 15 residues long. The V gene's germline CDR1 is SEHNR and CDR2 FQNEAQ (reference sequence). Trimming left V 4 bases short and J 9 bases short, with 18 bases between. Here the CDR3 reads CASSSPGLSHRELFF. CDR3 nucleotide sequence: TGTGCCAGCAGCTCCCCGGGACTCTCCCACCGGGAGCTGTTTTTT.

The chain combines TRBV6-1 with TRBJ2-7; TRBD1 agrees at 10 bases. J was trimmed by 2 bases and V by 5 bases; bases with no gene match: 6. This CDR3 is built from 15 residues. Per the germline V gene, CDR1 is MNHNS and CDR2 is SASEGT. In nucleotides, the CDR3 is TGTGCCAGCAGTCCGGGGACAGGGGCCACCTACGAGCAGTACTTC. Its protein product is CASSPGTGATYEQYF.

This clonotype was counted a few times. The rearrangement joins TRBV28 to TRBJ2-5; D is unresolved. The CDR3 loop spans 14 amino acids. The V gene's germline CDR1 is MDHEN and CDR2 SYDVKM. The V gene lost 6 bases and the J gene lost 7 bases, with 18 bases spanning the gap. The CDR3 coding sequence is TGTGCCAGCAGCTCTCTTTCGGTCTACGGGACCCAGTACTTC. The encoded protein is CASSSLSVYGTQYF. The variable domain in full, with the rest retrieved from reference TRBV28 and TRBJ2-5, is DVKVTQSSRYLVKRTGEKVFLECVQDMDHENMFWYRQDPGLGLRLIYFSYDVKMKEKGDIPEGYSVSREKKERFSLILESASTNQTSMYLCASSSLSVYGTQYFGPGTRLLVL.

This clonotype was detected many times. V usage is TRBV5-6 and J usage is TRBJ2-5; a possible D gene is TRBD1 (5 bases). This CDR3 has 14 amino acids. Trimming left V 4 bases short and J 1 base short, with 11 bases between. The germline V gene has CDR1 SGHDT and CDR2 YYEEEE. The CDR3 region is CASSGEGVQETQYF. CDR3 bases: TGTGCCAGCAGCGGCGAAGGGGTCCAAGAGACCCAGTACTTC.

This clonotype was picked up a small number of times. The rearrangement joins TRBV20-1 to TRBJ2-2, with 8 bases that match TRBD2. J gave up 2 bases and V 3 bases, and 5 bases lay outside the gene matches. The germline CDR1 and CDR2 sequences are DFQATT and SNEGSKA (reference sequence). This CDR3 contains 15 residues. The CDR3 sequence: CSASVAGYNTGELFF. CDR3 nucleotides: TGCAGTGCTAGCGTAGCGGGATATAACACCGGGGAGCTGTTTTTT.